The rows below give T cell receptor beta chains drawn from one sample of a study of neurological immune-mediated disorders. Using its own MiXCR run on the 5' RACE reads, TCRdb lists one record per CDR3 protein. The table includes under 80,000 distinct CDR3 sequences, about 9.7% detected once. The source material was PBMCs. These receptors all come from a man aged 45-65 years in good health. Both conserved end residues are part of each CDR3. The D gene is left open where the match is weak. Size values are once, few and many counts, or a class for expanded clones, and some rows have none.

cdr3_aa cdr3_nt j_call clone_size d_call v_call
CASRDRGRDGYTF TGTGCCAGCAGAGACAGGGGGCGAGATGGCTACACCTTC TRBJ1-2 NA TRBD1 TRBV12-3/TRBV12-4
CASRTAGLAQYF TGTGCCAGCAGGACGGCCGGTCTGGCCCAGTACTTC TRBJ2-5 many NA TRBV12-3/TRBV12-4
CAISAGGRGGELFF TGTGCCATCAGTGCGGGGGGGCGCGGCGGGGAGCTGTTTTTT TRBJ2-2 many TRBD2 TRBV10-3
CASSATGLRGNTIYF TGTGCCAGCAGCGCCACAGGGCTGAGAGGAAACACCATATATTTT TRBJ1-3 many NA TRBV9
CARSFSLTTDTQYF TGTGCCAGAAGCTTCTCCCTTACCACAGATACGCAGTATTTT TRBJ2-3 NA NA TRBV7-9
CASSLVRGGNYGYTF TGTGCCAGCAGTTTGGTGAGGGGAGGTAACTATGGCTACACCTTC TRBJ1-2 many NA TRBV12-3/TRBV12-4
CASSLATIPMNEQFF TGTGCCAGCAGCTTGGCCACTATCCCGATGAATGAGCAGTTCTTC TRBJ2-1 many NA TRBV5-5
CASSSPGTGAPISYNEQFF TGTGCCAGCAGTTCCCCCGGGACAGGGGCTCCTATCTCCTACAATGAGCAGTTCTTC TRBJ2-1 many TRBD1 TRBV6-2/TRBV6-3
CASSQETSGFADTQYF TGTGCCAGCAGCCAAGAAACTAGCGGGTTTGCAGATACGCAGTATTTT TRBJ2-3 many TRBD2 TRBV4-2
CSAKSWVNTDTQYF TGCAGTGCTAAGAGCTGGGTAAACACAGATACGCAGTATTTT TRBJ2-3 few NA TRBV20-1
CASRNREEATEAFF TGCGCCAGTAGAAACAGGGAGGAGGCCACTGAAGCTTTCTTT TRBJ1-1 many NA TRBV5-1
CSWREGGGNEQFF TGCAGTTGGCGGGAGGGAGGTGGAAATGAGCAGTTCTTC TRBJ2-1 many TRBD2 TRBV20-1
CATSVPHPGGRNEQFF TGTGCCACCAGTGTCCCTCACCCTGGAGGAAGAAATGAGCAGTTCTTC TRBJ2-1 medium-sized NA TRBV24-1
CASSLVVAKNIQYF TGTGCCAGCAGCTTAGTCGTAGCCAAAAACATTCAGTACTTC TRBJ2-4 many NA TRBV11-2
CASSGLQDLSTDTQYF TGTGCCAGCAGTGGGCTGCAGGACCTTAGCACAGATACGCAGTATTTT TRBJ2-3 many NA TRBV25-1
CASSPGEGAEAFF TGTGCCAGCAGCCCGGGAGAAGGCGCTGAAGCTTTCTTT TRBJ1-1 many NA TRBV3-1